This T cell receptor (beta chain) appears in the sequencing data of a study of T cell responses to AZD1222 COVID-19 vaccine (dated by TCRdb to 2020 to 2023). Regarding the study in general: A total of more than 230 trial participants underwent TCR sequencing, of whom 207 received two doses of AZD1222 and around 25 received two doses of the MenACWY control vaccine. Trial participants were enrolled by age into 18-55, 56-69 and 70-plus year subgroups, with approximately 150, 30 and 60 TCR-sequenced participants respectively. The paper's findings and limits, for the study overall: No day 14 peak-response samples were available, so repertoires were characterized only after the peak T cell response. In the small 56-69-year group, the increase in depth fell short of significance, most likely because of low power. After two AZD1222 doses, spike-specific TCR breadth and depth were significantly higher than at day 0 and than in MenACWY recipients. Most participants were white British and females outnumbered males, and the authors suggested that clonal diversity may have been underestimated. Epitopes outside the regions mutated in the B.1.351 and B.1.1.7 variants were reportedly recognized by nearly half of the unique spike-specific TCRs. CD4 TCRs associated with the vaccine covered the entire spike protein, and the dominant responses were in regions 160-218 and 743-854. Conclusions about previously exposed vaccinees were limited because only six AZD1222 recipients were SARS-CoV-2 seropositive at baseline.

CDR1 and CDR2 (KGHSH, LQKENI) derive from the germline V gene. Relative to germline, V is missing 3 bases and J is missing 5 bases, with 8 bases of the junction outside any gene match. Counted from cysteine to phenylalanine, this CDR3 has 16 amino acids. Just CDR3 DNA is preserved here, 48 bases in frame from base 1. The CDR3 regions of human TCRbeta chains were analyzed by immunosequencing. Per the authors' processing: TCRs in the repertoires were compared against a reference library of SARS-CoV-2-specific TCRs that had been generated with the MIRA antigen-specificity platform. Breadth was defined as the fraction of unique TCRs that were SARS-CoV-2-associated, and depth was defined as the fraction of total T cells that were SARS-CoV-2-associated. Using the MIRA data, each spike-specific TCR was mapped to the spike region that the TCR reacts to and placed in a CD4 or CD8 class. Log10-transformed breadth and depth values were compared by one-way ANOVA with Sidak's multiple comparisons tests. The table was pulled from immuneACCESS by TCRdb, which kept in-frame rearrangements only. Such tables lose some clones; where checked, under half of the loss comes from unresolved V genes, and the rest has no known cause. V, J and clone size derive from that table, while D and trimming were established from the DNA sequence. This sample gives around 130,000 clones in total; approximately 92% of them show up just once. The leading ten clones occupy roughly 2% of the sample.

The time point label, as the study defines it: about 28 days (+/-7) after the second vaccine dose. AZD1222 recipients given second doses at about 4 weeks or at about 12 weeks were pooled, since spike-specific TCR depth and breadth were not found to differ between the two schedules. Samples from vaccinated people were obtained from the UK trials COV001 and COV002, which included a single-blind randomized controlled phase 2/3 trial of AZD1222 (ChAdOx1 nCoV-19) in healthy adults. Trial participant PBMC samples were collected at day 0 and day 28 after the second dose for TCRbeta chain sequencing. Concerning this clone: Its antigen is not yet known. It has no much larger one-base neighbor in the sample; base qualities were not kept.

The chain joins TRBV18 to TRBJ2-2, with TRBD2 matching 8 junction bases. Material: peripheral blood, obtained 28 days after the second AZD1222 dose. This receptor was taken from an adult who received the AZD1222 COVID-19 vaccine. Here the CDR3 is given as CASSPPSGRQTGELFF. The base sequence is TGTGCCAGCTCACCCCCCAGCGGGAGACAGACCGGGGAGCTGTTTTTT.